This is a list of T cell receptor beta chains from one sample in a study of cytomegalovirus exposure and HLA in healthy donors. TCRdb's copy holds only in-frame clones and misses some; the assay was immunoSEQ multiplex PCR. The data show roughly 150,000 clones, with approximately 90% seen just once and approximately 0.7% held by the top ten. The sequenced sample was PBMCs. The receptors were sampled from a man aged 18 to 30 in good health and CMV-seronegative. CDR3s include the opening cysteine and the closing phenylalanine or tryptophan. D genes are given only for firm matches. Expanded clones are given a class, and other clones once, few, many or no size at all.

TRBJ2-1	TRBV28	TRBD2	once	CASSSTGSGFNEQFF	TGTGCCAGCAGCTCAACGGGTAGCGGGTTCAATGAGCAGTTCTTC
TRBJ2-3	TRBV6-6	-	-	CASSPRKGTDTQYF	TGTGCCAGCAGCCCTAGGAAAGGCACAGATACGCAGTATTTT
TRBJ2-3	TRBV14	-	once	CASSQDGAKFTDTQYF	TGTGCCAGCAGCCAAGATGGGGCGAAATTCACAGATACGCAGTATTTT
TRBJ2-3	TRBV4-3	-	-	CASSQAFREADTQYF	TGCGCCAGCAGCCAAGCCTTCAGGGAAGCAGATACGCAGTATTTT
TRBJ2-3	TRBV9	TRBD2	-	CASSPALGLEGTQYF	TGTGCCAGCAGTCCCGCCCTTGGACTAGAGGGTACGCAGTATTTT
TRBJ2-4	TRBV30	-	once	CAWSVPPWRDPNIQYF	TGTGCCTGGAGTGTCCCCCCCTGGAGGGACCCAAACATTCAGTACTTC
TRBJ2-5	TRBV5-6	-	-	CASSSRSRRMETQYF	TGTGCCAGCAGTTCCCGTTCGAGGAGGATGGAGACCCAGTACTTC
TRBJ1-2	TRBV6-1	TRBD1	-	CASSAFTGGDYGYTF	TGTGCCAGCAGTGCCTTCACAGGGGGCGACTATGGCTACACCTTC
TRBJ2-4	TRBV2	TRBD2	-	CASSWTSGGLAKNIQYF	TGTGCCAGCAGTTGGACTAGCGGGGGACTAGCCAAAAACATTCAGTACTTC
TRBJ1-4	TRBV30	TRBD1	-	CAWSVGGVEKLFF	TGTGCCTGGAGTGTAGGGGGCGTGGAAAAACTGTTTTTT
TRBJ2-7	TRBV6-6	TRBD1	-	CASSYSNRGEQYF	TGTGCCAGCAGTTATTCGAACAGGGGCGAGCAGTACTTC